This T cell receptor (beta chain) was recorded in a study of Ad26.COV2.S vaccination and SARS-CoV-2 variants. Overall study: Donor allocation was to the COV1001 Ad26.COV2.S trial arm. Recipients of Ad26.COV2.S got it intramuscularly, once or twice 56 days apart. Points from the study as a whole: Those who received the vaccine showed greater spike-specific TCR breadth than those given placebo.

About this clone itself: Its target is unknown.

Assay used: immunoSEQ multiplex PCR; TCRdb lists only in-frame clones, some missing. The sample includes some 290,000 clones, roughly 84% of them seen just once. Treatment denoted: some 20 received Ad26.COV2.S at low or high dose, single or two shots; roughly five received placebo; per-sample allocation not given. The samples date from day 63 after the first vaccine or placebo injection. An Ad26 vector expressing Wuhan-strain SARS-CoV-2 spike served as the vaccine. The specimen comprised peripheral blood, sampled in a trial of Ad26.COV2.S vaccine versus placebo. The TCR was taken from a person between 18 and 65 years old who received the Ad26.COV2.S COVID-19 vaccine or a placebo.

CDR3 coding DNA: TGTGCCAGCAGCACCGACAGGCGCTACGAGCAGTACTTC. Translated: CASSTDRRYEQYF. The chain has TRBV21-1 and TRBJ2-7; TRBD1 was called by the table and not checked on the DNA. TRBV21-1 has pseudogene status. This CDR3 has 13 amino acids.